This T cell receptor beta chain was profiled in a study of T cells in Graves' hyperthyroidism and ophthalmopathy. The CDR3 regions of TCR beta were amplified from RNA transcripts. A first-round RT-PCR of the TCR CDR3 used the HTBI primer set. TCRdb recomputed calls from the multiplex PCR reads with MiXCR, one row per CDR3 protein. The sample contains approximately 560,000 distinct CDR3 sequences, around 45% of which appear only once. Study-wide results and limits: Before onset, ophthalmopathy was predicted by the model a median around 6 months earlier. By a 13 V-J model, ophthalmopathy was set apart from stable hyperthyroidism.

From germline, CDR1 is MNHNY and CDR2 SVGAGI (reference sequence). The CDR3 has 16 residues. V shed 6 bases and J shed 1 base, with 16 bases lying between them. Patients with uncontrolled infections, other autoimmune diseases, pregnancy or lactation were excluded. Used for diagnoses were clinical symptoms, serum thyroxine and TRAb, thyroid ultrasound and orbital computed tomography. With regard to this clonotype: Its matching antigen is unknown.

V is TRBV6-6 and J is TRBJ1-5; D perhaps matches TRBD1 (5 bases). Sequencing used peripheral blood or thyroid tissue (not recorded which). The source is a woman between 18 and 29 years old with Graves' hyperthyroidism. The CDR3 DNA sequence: TGTGCCAGCAGCGTTGCTCGGGGGAGCAGCAATCAGCCCCAGCATTTT. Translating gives CASSVARGSSNQPQHF.